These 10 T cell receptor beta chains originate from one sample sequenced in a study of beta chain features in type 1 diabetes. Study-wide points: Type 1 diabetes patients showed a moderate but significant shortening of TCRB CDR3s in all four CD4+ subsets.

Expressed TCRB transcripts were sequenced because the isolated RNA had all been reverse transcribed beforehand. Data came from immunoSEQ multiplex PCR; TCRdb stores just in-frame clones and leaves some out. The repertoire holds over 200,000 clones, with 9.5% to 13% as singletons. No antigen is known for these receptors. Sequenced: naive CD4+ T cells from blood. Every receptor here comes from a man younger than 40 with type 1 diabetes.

The DNA of the CDR3 is TGTGCCAGCAGCGTCGGGAGAGGAGAGACCCAGTACTTC. Amino acid sequence: CASSVGRGETQYF. V usage is TRBV9 and J usage is TRBJ2-5; maybe TRBD2 (6 bases). Trimming took 2 bases from V and 4 from J, leaving 9 bases between them. The CDR3 spans 13 residues. Germline loops: CDR1 SGDLS, CDR2 YYNGEE.

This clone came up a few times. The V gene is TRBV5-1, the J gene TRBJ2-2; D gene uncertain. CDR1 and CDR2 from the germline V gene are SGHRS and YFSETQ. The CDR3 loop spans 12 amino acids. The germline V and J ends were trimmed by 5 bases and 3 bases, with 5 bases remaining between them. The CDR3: CASREYTGELFF. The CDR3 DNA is TGCGCCAGCAGGGAGTACACCGGGGAGCTGTTTTTT. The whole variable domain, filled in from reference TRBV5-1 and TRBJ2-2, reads KAGVTQTPRYLIKTRGQQVTLSCSPISGHRSVSWYQQTPGQGLQFLFEYFSETQRNKGNFPGRFSGRQFSNSRSEMNVSTLELGDSALYLCASREYTGELFFGEGSRLTVL.

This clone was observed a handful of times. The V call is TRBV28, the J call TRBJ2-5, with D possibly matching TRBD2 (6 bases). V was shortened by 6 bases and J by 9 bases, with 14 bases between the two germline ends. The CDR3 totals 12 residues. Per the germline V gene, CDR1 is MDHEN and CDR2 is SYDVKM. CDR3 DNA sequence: TGTGCCAGCAGGGCGGGACGAGGGTCCCAGTACTTC. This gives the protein CASRAGRGSQYF.

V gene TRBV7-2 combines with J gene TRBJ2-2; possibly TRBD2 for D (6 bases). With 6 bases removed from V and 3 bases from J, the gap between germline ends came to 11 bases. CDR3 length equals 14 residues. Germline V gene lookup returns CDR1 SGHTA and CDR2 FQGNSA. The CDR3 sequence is CASSNWRDTGELFF. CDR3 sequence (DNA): TGTGCCAGCAGTAATTGGAGGGACACCGGGGAGCTGTTTTTT.

CDR3 sequence reads: CASRSRESTDTQYF. CDR3 sequence (DNA): TGTGCCAGCAGGTCCAGGGAATCCACAGATACGCAGTATTTT. The genes are TRBV9 and TRBJ2-3; D possibly corresponds to TRBD1 (5 bases). The V end was cut by 5 bases, the J end by 2 bases, with 12 bases between. The CDR3 is 14 amino acids. CDR1 SGDLS and CDR2 YYNGEE come from the germline V gene. Full variable domain (rest looked up from reference TRBV9 and TRBJ2-3): DSGVTQTPKHLITATGQRVTLRCSPRSGDLSVYWYQQSLDQGLQFLIQYYNGEERAKGNILERFSAQQFPDLHSELNLSSLELGDSALYFCASRSRESTDTQYFGPGTRLTVL.

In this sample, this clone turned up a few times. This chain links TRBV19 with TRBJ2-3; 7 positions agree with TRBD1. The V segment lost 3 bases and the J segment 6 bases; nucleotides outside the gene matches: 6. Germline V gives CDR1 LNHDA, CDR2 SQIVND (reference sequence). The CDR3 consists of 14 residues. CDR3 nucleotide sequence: TGTGCCAGTAGTATGGGGACAGTTAAGGATACGCAGTATTTT. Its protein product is CASSMGTVKDTQYF.

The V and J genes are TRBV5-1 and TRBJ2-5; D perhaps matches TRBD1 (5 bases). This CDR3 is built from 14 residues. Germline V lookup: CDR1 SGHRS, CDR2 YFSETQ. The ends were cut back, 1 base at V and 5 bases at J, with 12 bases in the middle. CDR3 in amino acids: CASSLSQGSETQYF. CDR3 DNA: TGCGCCAGCAGCTTGTCCCAGGGTTCGGAGACCCAGTACTTC.

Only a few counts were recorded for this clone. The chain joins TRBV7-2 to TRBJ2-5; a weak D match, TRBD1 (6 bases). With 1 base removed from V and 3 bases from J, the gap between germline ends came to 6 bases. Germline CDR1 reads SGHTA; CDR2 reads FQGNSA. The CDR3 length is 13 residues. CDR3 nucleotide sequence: TGTGCCAGCAGCTTAGGACAGGAAGAGACCCAGTACTTC. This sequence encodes CASSLGQEETQYF.

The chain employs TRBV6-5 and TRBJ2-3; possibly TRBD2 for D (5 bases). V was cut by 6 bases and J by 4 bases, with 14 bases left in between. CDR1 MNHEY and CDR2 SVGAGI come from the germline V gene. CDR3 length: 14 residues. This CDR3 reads CASRRTHASDTQYF. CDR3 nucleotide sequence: TGTGCCAGCAGGCGGACTCACGCGTCAGATACGCAGTATTTT.

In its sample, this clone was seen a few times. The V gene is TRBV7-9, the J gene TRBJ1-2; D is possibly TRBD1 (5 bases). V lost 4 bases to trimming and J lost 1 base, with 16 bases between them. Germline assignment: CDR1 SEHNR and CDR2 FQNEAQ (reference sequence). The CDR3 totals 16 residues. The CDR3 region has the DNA TGTGCCAGCAGCTATGAATATTTGCAGGGTAACTATGGCTACACCTTC. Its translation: CASSYEYLQGNYGYTF. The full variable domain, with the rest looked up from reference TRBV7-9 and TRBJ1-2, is DTGVSQNPRHKITKRGQNVTFRCDPISEHNRLYWYRQTLGQGPEFLTYFQNEAQLEKSRLLSDRFSAERPKGSFSTLEIQRTEQGDSAMYLCASSYEYLQGNYGYTFGSGTRLTVV.